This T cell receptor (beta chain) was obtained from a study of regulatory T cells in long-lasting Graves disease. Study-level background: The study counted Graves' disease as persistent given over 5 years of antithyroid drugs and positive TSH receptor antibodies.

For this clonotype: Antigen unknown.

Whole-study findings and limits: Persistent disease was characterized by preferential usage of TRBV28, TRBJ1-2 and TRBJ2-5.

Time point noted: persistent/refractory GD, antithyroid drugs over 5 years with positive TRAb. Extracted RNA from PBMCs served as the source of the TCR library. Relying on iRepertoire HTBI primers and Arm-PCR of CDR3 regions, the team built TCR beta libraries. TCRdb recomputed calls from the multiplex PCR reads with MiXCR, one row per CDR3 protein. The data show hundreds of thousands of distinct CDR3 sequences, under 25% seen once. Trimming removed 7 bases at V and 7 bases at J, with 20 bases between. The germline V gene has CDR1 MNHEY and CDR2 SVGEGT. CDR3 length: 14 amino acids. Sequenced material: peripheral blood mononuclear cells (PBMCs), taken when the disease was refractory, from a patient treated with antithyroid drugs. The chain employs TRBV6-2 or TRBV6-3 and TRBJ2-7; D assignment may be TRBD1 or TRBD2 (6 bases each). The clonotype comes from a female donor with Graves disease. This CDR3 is CASMGGIKGVEQYF. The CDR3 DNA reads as TGTGCCAGCATGGGCGGGATCAAGGGGGTAGAGCAGTACTTC.